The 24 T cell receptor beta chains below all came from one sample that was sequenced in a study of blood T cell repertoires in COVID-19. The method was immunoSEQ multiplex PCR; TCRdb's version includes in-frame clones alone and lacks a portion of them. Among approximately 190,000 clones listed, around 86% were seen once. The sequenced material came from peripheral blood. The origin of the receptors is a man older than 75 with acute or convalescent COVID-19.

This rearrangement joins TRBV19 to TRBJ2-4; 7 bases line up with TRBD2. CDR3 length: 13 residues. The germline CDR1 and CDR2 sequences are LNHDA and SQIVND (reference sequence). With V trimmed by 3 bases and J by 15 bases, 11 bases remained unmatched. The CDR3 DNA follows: TGTGCCAGTAGTATCGGAGGGAAGCGGGATACGTACTTC. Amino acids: CASSIGGKRDTYF.

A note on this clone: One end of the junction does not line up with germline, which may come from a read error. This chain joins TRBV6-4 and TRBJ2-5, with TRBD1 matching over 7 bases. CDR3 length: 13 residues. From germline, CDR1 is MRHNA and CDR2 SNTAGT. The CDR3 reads CASSGTVPQFGHF. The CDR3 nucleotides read TGTGCCAGCAGCGGGACAGTACCTCAGTTCGGCCACTTC.

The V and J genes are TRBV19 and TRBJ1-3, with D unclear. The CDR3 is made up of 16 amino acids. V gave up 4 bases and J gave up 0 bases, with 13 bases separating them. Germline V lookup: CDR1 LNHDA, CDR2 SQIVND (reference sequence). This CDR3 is CASSRAGHSSGNTIYF. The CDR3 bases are TGTGCCAGTAGTAGAGCGGGCCACAGCTCTGGAAACACCATATATTTT.

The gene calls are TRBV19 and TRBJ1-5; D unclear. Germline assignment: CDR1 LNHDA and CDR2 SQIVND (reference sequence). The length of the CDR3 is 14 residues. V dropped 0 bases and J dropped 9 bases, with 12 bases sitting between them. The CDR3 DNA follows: TGTGCCAGTAGTATAGAGGGCCTAAGGCCGCCCCAGCATTTT. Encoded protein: CASSIEGLRPPQHF.

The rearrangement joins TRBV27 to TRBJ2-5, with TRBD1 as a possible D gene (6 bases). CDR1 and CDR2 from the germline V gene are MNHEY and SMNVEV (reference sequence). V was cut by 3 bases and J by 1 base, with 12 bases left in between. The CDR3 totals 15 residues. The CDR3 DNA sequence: TGTGCCAGCAGTTTCGGCAGGGGTATCCAAGAGACCCAGTACTTC. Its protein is CASSFGRGIQETQYF.

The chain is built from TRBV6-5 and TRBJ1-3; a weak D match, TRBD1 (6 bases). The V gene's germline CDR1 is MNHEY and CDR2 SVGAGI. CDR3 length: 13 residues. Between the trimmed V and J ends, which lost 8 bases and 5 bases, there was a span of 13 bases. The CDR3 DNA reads TGTGCCAGCCGGACAGCTGGTCGAAACACCATATATTTT. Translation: CASRTAGRNTIYF.

CDR3 bases: TGTGCCAGCAGTAGGCTAGGGGTATATGGCTACACCTTC. Encoded protein: CASSRLGVYGYTF. The chain carries TRBV2 and TRBJ1-2; D is perhaps TRBD1 (5 bases). The CDR3 sequence is 13 residues long. Between the trimmed V and J ends, which lost 5 bases and 5 bases, there was a span of 12 bases. CDR1 and CDR2 from the germline V gene are SNHLY and FYNNEI.

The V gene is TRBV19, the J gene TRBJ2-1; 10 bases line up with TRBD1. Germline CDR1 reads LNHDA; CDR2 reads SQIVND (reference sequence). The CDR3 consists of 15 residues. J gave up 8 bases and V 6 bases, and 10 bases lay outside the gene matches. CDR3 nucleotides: TGTGCCAGTAGCCGATCCGGGACAGGGGCCCATGAGCAGTTCTTC. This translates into CASSRSGTGAHEQFF.

The CDR3 reads CASSLMQGLGTDTQYF. CDR3 sequence (DNA): TGTGCCAGCAGCTTGATGCAGGGACTAGGCACAGATACGCAGTATTTT. The gene calls are TRBV7-2 and TRBJ2-3, with 8 nucleotides matching TRBD2. With V trimmed by 3 bases and J by 1 base, 6 bases remained unmatched. Per the germline V gene, CDR1 is SGHTA and CDR2 is FQGNSA. The CDR3 runs 16 residues.

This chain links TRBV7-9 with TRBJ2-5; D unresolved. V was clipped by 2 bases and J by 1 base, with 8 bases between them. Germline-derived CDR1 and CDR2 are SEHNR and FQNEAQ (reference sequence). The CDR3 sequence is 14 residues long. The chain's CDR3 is CASSLQQLQETQYF. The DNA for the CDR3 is TGTGCCAGCAGCTTACAACAGCTCCAAGAGACCCAGTACTTC.

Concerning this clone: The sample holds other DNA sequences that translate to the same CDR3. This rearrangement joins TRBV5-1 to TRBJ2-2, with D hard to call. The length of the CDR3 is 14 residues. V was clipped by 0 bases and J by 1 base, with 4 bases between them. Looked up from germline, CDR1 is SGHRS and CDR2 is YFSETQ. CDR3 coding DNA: TGCGCCAGCAGCTTGGCGGGGAACACCGGGGAGCTGTTTTTT. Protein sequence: CASSLAGNTGELFF.

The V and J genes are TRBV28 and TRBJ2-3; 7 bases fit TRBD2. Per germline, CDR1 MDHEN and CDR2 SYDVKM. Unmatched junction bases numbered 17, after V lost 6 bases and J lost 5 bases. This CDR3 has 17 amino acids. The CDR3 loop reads CASSVGSASGSGDTQYF. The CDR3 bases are TGTGCCAGCAGCGTCGGGAGTGCTAGCGGTTCAGGAGATACGCAGTATTTT.

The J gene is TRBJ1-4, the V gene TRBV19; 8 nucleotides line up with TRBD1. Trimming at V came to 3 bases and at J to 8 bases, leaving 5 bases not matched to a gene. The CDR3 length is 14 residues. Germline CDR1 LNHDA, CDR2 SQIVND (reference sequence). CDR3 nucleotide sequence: TGTGCCAGTAGTATTGACAGGGGTGGGGAAAAACTGTTTTTT. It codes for CASSIDRGGEKLFF.

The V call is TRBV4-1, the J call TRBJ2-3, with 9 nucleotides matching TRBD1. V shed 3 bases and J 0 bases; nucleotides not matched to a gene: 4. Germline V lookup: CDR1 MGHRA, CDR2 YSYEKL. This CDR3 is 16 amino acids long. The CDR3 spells CASSQTGQGSTDTQYF. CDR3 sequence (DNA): TGCGCCAGCAGCCAGACGGGACAGGGAAGCACAGATACGCAGTATTTT.

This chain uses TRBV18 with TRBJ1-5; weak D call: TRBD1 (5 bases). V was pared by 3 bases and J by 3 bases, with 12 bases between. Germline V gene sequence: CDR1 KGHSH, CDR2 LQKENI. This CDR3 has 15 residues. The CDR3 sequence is CASSPGQGLNQPQHF. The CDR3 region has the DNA TGTGCCAGCTCACCCGGGCAGGGCCTCAATCAGCCCCAGCATTTT.

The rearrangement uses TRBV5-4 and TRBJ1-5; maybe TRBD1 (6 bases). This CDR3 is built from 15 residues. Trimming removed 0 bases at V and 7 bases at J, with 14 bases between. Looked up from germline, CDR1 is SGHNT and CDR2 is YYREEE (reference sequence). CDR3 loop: CASSLGRGEGQPQHF. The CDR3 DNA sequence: TGTGCCAGCAGCTTGGGCAGGGGTGAGGGACAGCCCCAGCATTTT.

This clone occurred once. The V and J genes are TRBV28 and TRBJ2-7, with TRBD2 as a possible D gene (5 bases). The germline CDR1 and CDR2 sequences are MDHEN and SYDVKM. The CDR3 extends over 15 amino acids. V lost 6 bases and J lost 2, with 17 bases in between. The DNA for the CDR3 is TGTGCCAGCAGCAAAGAGGGATCTCGGGCCTACGAGCAGTACTTC. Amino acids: CASSKEGSRAYEQYF.

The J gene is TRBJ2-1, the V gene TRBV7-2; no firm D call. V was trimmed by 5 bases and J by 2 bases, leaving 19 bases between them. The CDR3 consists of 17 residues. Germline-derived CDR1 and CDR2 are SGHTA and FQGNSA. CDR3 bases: TGTGCCAGCAGCCCCCGCCCCTCCGGGTACGCCTACAATGAGCAGTTCTTC. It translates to CASSPRPSGYAYNEQFF.

The CDR3 reads CASSLVLAGTDTQYF. In nucleotides, the CDR3 is TGTGCCAGCAGCTTAGTGTTAGCGGGAACAGATACGCAGTATTTT. The chain has TRBV7-9 and TRBJ2-3, with TRBD2 matching 8 bases. After removal of 1 base from V and 3 bases from J, the junction contained 3 bases not matched to a gene. The germline V gene encodes CDR1 SEHNR and CDR2 FQNEAQ (reference sequence). The CDR3 extends over 15 amino acids.

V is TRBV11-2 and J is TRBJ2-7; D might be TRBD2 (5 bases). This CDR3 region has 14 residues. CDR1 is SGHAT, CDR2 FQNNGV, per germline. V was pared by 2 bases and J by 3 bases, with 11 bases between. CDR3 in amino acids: CASSLSGRVYEQYV. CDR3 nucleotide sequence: TGTGCCAGCAGCTTATCTGGGCGGGTCTACGAGCAGTACGTC.

The CDR3 protein is CASSYLQGGSFMNTEAFF. The CDR3 bases are TGTGCCAGCAGTTACCTCCAGGGGGGCTCGTTTATGAACACTGAAGCTTTCTTT. This chain links TRBV6-2 or TRBV6-3 with TRBJ1-1, with 7 bases aligning to TRBD1. Trimming took 2 bases from V and 0 from J; bases not matched to a gene: 12. The CDR3 has 18 amino acids. Germline V gives CDR1 MNHEY, CDR2 SVGEGT.

This CDR3 reads CASRTGTGWTGELFF. CDR3 DNA: TGTGCCAGCAGGACCGGGACAGGGTGGACCGGGGAGCTGTTTTTT. The rearrangement joins TRBV6-5 to TRBJ2-2; 9 nucleotides align to TRBD1. CDR3 size: 15 residues. V lost 6 bases and J lost 5; bases outside the gene matches: 7. CDR1 is MNHEY, CDR2 SVGAGI, per germline.

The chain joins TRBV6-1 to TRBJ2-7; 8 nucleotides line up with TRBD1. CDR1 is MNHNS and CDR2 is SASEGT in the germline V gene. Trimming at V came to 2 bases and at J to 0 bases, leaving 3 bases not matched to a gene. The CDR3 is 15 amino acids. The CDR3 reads CASSETGGISYEQYF. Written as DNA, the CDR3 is TGTGCCAGCAGTGAAACAGGGGGGATCTCCTACGAGCAGTACTTC.

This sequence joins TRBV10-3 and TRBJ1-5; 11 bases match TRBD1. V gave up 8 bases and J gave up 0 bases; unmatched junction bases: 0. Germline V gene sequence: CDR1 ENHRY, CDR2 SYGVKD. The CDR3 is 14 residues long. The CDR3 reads CAIGQGASNQPQHF. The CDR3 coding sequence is TGTGCCATCGGACAGGGGGCTAGCAATCAGCCCCAGCATTTT.